The 2 T cell receptor beta chains reported below all come from one sample, sequenced in a study of shared clonotypes between healthy human individuals. Measured with immunoSEQ multiplex PCR; TCRdb has only the in-frame clones, and not every one. The sample lists about 1.1 million clones, approximately 80% occurring once. The sequencing sample was made of memory CD4+ T cells from PBMCs. Subset indicated: CD45RA-negative fraction. All receptors derive from a man aged 18 to 30 in good health. Some clones in this sample may be carry-over from other donors' samples.

CDR3 sequence (DNA): TGCGCCAGCAGCTTGGGGGACGGGTACGAGCAGTACTTC. This codes for CASSLGDGYEQYF. This rearrangement joins TRBV5-1 to TRBJ2-7, with D possibly called TRBD1 or TRBD2 (5 bases each). Germline-derived CDR1 and CDR2 are SGHRS and YFSETQ. This CDR3 is built from 13 residues. Trimming shortened V by 0 bases and J by 4 bases, and 8 bases separated the two germline ends.

A word on this clone: One base away lies a much larger clone, so this may be a sequencing read error. The V and J genes are TRBV10-3 and TRBJ1-3; no clear D gene. The V gene's germline CDR1 is ENHRY and CDR2 SYGVKD. The CDR3 extends over 15 amino acids. In DNA, the CDR3 is TGTGCCATCAGTGAGAGCAGAGCGAATGGAAACACCACATATTTT. This codes for CAISESRANGNTTYF.